A selection of T cell receptor beta chains follows, all from one sample in a study of shared clonotypes between healthy human individuals. The table came from immunoSEQ multiplex PCR; TCRdb's copy has only in-frame clones and leaves some out. The sample records about 2 million clones, approximately 94% being singletons. Specimen: naive CD8+ T cells sorted from blood. The receptors were sampled from a man younger than 35 in good health. Each CDR3 is given with its conserved first and last residue. The D gene is left open where the match is weak.

CDR3aa	CDR3nt	v_gene	j_gene	d_gene
CASSDPGGRTEAFF	TGTGCCAGCAGTGACCCAGGGGGCAGGACTGAAGCTTTCTTT	TRBV6-1	TRBJ1-1	TRBD1
CASSQERGLGYGYTF	TGCGCCAGCAGCCAAGAGCGGGGACTCGGCTATGGCTACACCTTC	TRBV4-1	TRBJ1-2	-
CASSFATLRGVEETQYF	TGCGCCAGCAGCTTCGCCACGTTAAGAGGGGTCGAAGAGACCCAGTACTTC	TRBV5-1	TRBJ2-5	-
CASSPVHGQGVESYEQYF	TGCGCCAGCAGCCCAGTACATGGACAGGGGGTGGAATCCTACGAGCAGTACTTC	TRBV4-1	TRBJ2-7	TRBD1
CASSLAGTVQETQYF	TGTGCCAGCAGCTTAGCGGGGACAGTGCAAGAGACCCAGTACTTC	TRBV7-9	TRBJ2-5	TRBD1
CASSQGVGPLFEQYF	TGCGCCAGCAGCCAAGGCGTAGGGCCCCTATTCGAGCAGTACTTC	TRBV4-3	TRBJ2-7	-
CASSTRQGAPDSNQPQHF	TGTGCCAGCAGTACCCGACAGGGGGCCCCTGATAGCAATCAGCCCCAGCATTTT	TRBV2	TRBJ1-5	TRBD1
CASSLSLAGSYEQYF	TGTGCCAGCAGCTTATCTCTAGCGGGTTCCTACGAGCAGTACTTC	TRBV13	TRBJ2-7	TRBD2
CASSEVPSAEAFF	TGTGCCAGCAGTGAGGTCCCTTCGGCTGAAGCTTTCTTT	TRBV25-1	TRBJ1-1	-
CASSLVAADTQYF	TGCGCCAGCAGCTTGGTAGCGGCAGATACGCAGTATTTT	TRBV4-1	TRBJ2-3	-
CASSIGWGGPTYEQYF	TGTGCCAGTAGTATCGGTTGGGGGGGGCCCACCTACGAGCAGTACTTC	TRBV19	TRBJ2-7	-
CATSRGAQPQHF	TGTGCCACCAGCAGAGGGGCCCAGCCCCAGCATTTT	TRBV15	TRBJ1-5	-